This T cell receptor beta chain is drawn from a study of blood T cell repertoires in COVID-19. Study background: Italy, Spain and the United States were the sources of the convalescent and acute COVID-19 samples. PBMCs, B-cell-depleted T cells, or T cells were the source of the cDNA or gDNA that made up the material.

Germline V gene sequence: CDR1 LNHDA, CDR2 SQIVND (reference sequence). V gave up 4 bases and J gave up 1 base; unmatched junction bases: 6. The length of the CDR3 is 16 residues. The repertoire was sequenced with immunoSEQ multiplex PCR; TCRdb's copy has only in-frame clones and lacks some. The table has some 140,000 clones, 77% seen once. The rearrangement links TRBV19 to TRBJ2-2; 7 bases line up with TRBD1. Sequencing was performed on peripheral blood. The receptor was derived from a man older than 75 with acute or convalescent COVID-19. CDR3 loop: CASSSTQGLNTGELFF. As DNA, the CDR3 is TGTGCCAGTAGTAGCACACAGGGGTTGAACACCGGGGAGCTGTTTTTT.